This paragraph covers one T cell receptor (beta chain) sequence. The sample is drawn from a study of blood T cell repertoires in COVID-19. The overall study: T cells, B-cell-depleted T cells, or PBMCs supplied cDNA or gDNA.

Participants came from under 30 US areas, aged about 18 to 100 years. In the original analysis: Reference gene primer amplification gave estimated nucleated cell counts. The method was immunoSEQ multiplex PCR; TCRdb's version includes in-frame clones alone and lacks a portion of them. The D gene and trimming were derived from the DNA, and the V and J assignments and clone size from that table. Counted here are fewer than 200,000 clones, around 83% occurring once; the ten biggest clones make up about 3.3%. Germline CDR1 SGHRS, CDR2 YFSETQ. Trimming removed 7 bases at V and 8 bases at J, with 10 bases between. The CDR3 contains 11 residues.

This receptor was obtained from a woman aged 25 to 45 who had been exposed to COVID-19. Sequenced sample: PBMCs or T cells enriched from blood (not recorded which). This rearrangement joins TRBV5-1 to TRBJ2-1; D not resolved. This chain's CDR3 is CASHSQDEQFF. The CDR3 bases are TGCGCCAGCCATTCCCAGGATGAGCAGTTCTTC.